These T cell receptor beta chains were read from a single sample in a study of T-cell memory formation after mild COVID-19. TCRdb reanalysed the 5' RACE reads using MiXCR and keeps one entry per CDR3 protein. Seen here are 250,000 to 350,000 distinct CDR3 sequences, roughly an eighth observed once, and the top ten hold around 20%. The specimen sequenced was PBMCs or a T cell subset sorted from them (not recorded which). The receptors come from a man between 18 and 29 years old who had mild COVID-19 (a few samples of this study predate the infection). Cell type and time point are not known. Both conserved end residues are part of each CDR3. The D gene is left open where the match is weak. A clone size is listed for some rows: how often the clone was seen (once, few, many), or a class if it is expanded.

TRBV20-1	.	few	TRBJ1-3	CSAHLQGENTIYF	TGCAGTGCCCATTTGCAGGGAGAAAACACCATATATTTT
TRBV20-1	TRBD1	few	TRBJ1-2	CSARDWTGKYF	TGCAGTGCTAGAGATTGGACAGGGAAATACTTC
TRBV27	TRBD1	.	TRBJ1-1	CASSPGDRVRYTEAFF	TGTGCCAGCAGTCCTGGGGACAGGGTGAGGTACACTGAAGCTTTCTTT
TRBV19	.	.	TRBJ1-3	CASSIGEVSGNTIYF	TGTGCCAGTAGTATCGGCGAGGTTTCTGGAAACACCATATATTTT
TRBV7-9	.	few	TRBJ1-1	CASSFARMISEAFF	TGTGCCAGCAGCTTCGCCCGGATGATCAGTGAAGCTTTCTTT
TRBV24-1	TRBD2	.	TRBJ2-3	CATSDPEPMGGTDTQYF	TGTGCCACCAGTGACCCTGAACCTATGGGGGGGACAGATACGCAGTATTTT
TRBV18	.	.	TRBJ1-6	CASSTPRGSYNSPLHF	TGTGCCAGCTCAACGCCCAGGGGCTCCTATAATTCACCCCTCCACTTT
TRBV6-5	.	few	TRBJ1-2	CASSSQDSRYYGYTF	TGTGCCAGCAGTTCACAGGACAGTCGGTACTATGGCTACACCTTC
TRBV7-9	.	.	TRBJ2-3	CASSSYGTRDDTQYF	TGTGCCAGCAGCTCCTACGGAACTCGGGACGATACGCAGTATTTT
TRBV4-1	TRBD1	few	TRBJ1-2	CASSRPLQGARGYTF	TGCGCCAGCAGCCGCCCGTTACAGGGGGCACGGGGCTACACCTTC
TRBV20-1	TRBD2	.	TRBJ2-3	CSVRPSGLVTDTQYF	TGCAGTGTCCGGCCTAGCGGTTTGGTGACAGATACGCAGTATTTT
TRBV6-2/TRBV6-3	.	.	TRBJ2-7	CASSYIHPGVYEQYF	TGTGCCAGCAGTTACATCCATCCAGGGGTCTACGAGCAGTACTTC
TRBV9	.	.	TRBJ1-6	CASSVGGPNSPLHF	TGTGCCAGCAGCGTAGGGGGGCCTAATTCACCCCTCCACTTT
TRBV3-1	.	.	TRBJ2-4	CASSQPGGKNIQYF	TGTGCCAGCAGCCAACCCGGGGGCAAAAACATTCAGTACTTC
TRBV6-5	TRBD1	few	TRBJ1-1	CASSFGQGRTEAFF	TGTGCCAGCAGCTTTGGACAGGGAAGAACTGAAGCTTTCTTT
TRBV12-3/TRBV12-4	.	many	TRBJ2-5	CASSFEGSQETQYF	TGTGCCAGCAGTTTCGAGGGCAGCCAAGAGACCCAGTACTTC
TRBV11-2	TRBD1	few	TRBJ2-1	CASSGTGSSYNEQFF	TGTGCCAGCAGCGGGACAGGGAGCTCCTACAATGAGCAGTTCTTC
TRBV7-8	.	.	TRBJ2-2	CASSLVRHPGVGELFF	TGTGCCAGCAGCTTAGTTCGACATCCCGGGGTCGGGGAGCTGTTTTTT
TRBV7-9	.	.	TRBJ2-3	CASSLGWGPRTDTQYF	TGTGCCAGCAGCTTAGGGTGGGGACCGCGCACAGATACGCAGTATTTT
TRBV20-1	.	.	TRBJ2-1	CSARDLGSGNEQFF	TGCAGTGCTAGAGATCTGGGGTCGGGGAATGAGCAGTTCTTC
TRBV5-5	.	few	TRBJ1-6	CASSPRLSGSSYNSPLHF	TGTGCCAGCAGCCCACGCCTCTCAGGGAGCTCCTATAATTCACCCCTCCACTTT
TRBV24-1	.	few	TRBJ2-7	CATSDDGDEQYF	TGTGCCACTAGCGATGATGGGGATGAGCAGTACTTC
TRBV11-2	.	.	TRBJ2-1	CASSSDSYNEQFF	TGTGCCAGCAGCTCCGACTCATACAATGAGCAGTTCTTC
TRBV5-1	.	many	TRBJ1-2	CASSQENYGYTF	TGCGCCAGCAGCCAGGAGAACTATGGCTACACCTTC
TRBV5-1	.	.	TRBJ1-4	CASSLGFGGEKLFF	TGCGCCAGCAGCTTGGGATTCGGAGGGGAAAAACTGTTTTTT
TRBV5-1	TRBD2	many	TRBJ2-1	CASSLLAGGFEQFF	TGCGCCAGCAGCTTACTAGCGGGGGGGTTTGAGCAGTTCTTC
TRBV6-2/TRBV6-3	.	.	TRBJ2-1	CASSRALLANEQFF	TGTGCCAGCAGCCGGGCCCTCCTCGCCAATGAGCAGTTCTTC
TRBV6-5	TRBD1	many	TRBJ1-2	CASRVTGVDYGYTF	TGTGCCAGCAGAGTGACAGGGGTTGACTATGGCTACACCTTC
TRBV25-1	TRBD1	few	TRBJ2-2	CASRVSGTGITGELFF	TGTGCCAGCAGAGTCTCCGGGACAGGGATAACCGGGGAGCTGTTTTTT
TRBV7-9	.	.	TRBJ1-2	CASSLVQVYGYTF	TGTGCCAGCAGCTTAGTCCAGGTTTATGGCTACACCTTC
TRBV6-6	.	.	TRBJ2-7	CASSYAVHYEQYF	TGTGCCAGCAGTTACGCAGTTCACTACGAGCAGTACTTC
TRBV7-2	TRBD2	many	TRBJ2-5	CASSQNSGKETQYF	TGTGCCAGCAGCCAAAATAGCGGGAAAGAGACCCAGTACTTC
TRBV20-1	.	.	TRBJ2-7	CSALGRLQTYEQYF	TGCAGTGCCTTGGGACGGCTACAGACCTACGAGCAGTACTTC
TRBV7-2	.	.	TRBJ1-5	CASSPGLNSNQPQHF	TGTGCCAGCAGCCCTGGACTGAATAGCAATCAGCCCCAGCATTTT
TRBV7-2	.	many	TRBJ2-5	CASSLRAGPETQYF	TGTGCCAGCAGCTTACGGGCGGGGCCCGAGACCCAGTACTTC
TRBV2	.	few	TRBJ2-5	CASSDRKGVRETQYF	TGTGCCAGCAGTGATCGAAAGGGGGTGCGGGAGACCCAGTACTTC
TRBV7-2	TRBD2	few	TRBJ2-7	CASSLLAGRYEQYF	TGTGCCAGCAGCTTGCTAGCGGGGCGTTACGAGCAGTACTTC
TRBV4-2	TRBD1	many	TRBJ2-1	CASSQGDRVNEQFF	TGTGCCAGCAGCCAAGGTGACAGGGTCAATGAGCAGTTCTTC
TRBV7-9	.	few	TRBJ1-3	CASTWGSGNTIYF	TGTGCCAGCACCTGGGGTTCTGGAAACACCATATATTTT
TRBV4-1	TRBD1	few	TRBJ2-5	CASSHPGQAGTQYF	TGCGCCAGCAGCCACCCGGGACAGGCAGGGACCCAGTACTTC
TRBV5-1	.	.	TRBJ2-3	CASSDIWGSTDTQYF	TGCGCCAGCAGCGACATTTGGGGCTCGACAGATACGCAGTATTTT
TRBV7-9	TRBD1	.	TRBJ1-6	CASSSRLGQGGGSPLHF	TGTGCCAGCAGCTCGCGCTTGGGACAGGGAGGGGGTTCACCCCTCCACTTT
TRBV6-5	.	.	TRBJ2-3	CASRSRGAGTDTQYF	TGTGCCAGCAGATCTCGGGGGGCCGGGACAGATACGCAGTATTTT
TRBV20-1	.	.	TRBJ1-2	CSASRTPSYGYTF	TGCAGTGCTAGCCGGACCCCTTCCTATGGCTACACCTTC
TRBV7-2	.	many	TRBJ2-5	CASSLGSFLETQYF	TGTGCCAGCAGCTTAGGGAGCTTTCTAGAGACCCAGTACTTC
TRBV14	TRBD2	.	TRBJ2-2	CASSQNGGATGELFF	TGTGCCAGCAGCCAGAACGGGGGGGCCACCGGGGAGCTGTTTTTT